This T cell receptor (beta chain) is from a study of cytomegalovirus exposure and HLA in healthy donors listed by TCRdb under 2017. As for the study more broadly: An earlier analysis of some 550 of the donors reported about 290 Gb of sequence data and some 100 million unique TCR beta sequences from roughly 200 million T cells. HLA typing included class I and class II loci at four-digit resolution. Donor age, sex, ethnicity and CMV serostatus were compiled alongside the repertoire data. Using immunosequencing, the study profiled T cell repertoires from 500 to 800 subjects and related those repertoires to cytomegalovirus serostatus. The study aimed to test whether cataloging public T cell receptors could reveal signatures of past pathogen exposure. Among over 350 genotyped donors of the cohort, an average of about 240,000 unique TCR beta nucleotide sequences were sequenced per donor, around 18% of them non-productive. Rather than using new phenotypic data, the later analysis identified candidate immune exposures from TCR beta sequences and from how often those sequences occurred across donors. Of the roughly 410 genotyped donors, 80% to 90% were placed in the genetic ancestry cluster associated with self-reported Caucasian donors. An early release that covered roughly 600 HLA-typed donors contained around 300 gigabases of sequencing data and tens of millions of unique TCR sequences. A few DR-DQ haplotypes were treated as single units for association and clustering because of strong linkage in the cohort. To predict cytomegalovirus infection status, the study brought together high-throughput TCR immunosequencing, statistical association of individual TCRs with disease status, and machine learning. In a later genetic analysis, genome-wide SNP genotypes for about three fifths of the roughly 670 donors were used, and that subset was treated as a discovery cohort. A later analysis re-examined previously published TCR beta repertoires from more than 600 donors and added high-resolution HLA genotyping to investigate patterns of TCR occurrence. The number of donors typed differed by locus, with about 629-630 for A, B, C, DRB1 and DQB1, roughly 520 for DQA1, 600 to 610 for DPA1, and some 440 for DPB1. In addition to the first cohort of approximately 670 subjects, a separate validation cohort of 130 or so different subjects was used. All discovery cohort repertoires had been generated on a single sequencing platform. To decide whether each TCR beta V gene segment behaved as functional or pseudogenic, an earlier analysis of fewer than 750 of the donors relied on high-throughput TCR beta sequencing.

From the cysteine up to the phenylalanine, the CDR3 has a length of 14 residues. The only DNA kept is the CDR3, 42 bases in frame from the first base. CDR1 and CDR2, looked up from the germline V gene (reference sequence), are MNHNY and SVGAGI. V drops 7 bases and J drops 1 base, leaving 11 bases in between. Library preparation employed the immunoSEQ multiplex PCR assay. For the multiplex PCR, a mixture combining 60 forward primers for TCR Vbeta segments and 13 reverse primers for TCR Jbeta segments was used. A multiplex PCR assay on genomic DNA amplified the CDR3 region of rearranged TCR beta genes. The amplified TCR beta libraries were sequenced on the Illumina HiSeq System as 87-base-pair reads. Per the authors' processing: A later analysis tallied around 80 million unique TCR beta chains across the 650 to 750 repertoires, and roughly 11 million of those chains were shared by two or more donors. Raw reads were error-corrected and collapsed into unique sequences by a nearest-neighbor algorithm in which closely related sequences were merged to remove PCR and sequencing errors. V, D and J gene segments were assigned by aligning CDR3 sequences to IMGT reference sequences. For a sequence to be retained, a match of at least six nucleotides to both a V gene segment and a J gene segment was required. Rearrangements were called productive when the CDR3 lacked stop codons and stayed in frame with V and J; all others were non-productive. Following IMGT convention, CDR3 was defined as the stretch from the second conserved V-encoded cysteine up to the conserved J-encoded phenylalanine. In an earlier analysis of 500 to 650 of the donors, sequences lacking an unambiguous match to a single V gene segment were excluded. In an earlier analysis of 450 to 750 of the donors, a V segment was called functional when productive rearrangements were above 56.7%, and segregating when the standard deviation between donors exceeded 5%. To diagnose cytomegalovirus status from the catalog of TCR beta chain sequences, a statistical classification framework was built. In a later analysis, TCR nucleotide sequences were compared against IMGT/GENE-DB human TR gene sequences so that V and J genes could be assigned. Using the TCRdist pipeline, a later analysis assigned CDR3 sequences along with most-parsimonious VDJ recombination scenarios. In a later analysis, each TCR beta chain was defined by its CDR3 amino acid sequence together with its V-gene family, and reads without a unique V-gene family were excluded. In a later analysis, 450 to 600 highly shared, low-generation-probability nucleotide sequences were removed to address suspected cross-contamination and a sequencing artifact. In a later analysis, a clonal expansion index for each public chain was calculated from normalized within-repertoire ranks of inferred template counts. A later analysis computed generation probabilities with a VDJ recombination model fitted to out-of-frame rearrangements, and checked the results against IGoR. In a later analysis, hypergeometric tests were used to score TCR-TCR, TCR-HLA and TCR-CMV co-occurrence, with a repertoire-size bias correction applied to TCR pairs. False discovery rates were estimated in a later analysis by permuting HLA or CMV assignments 20 times. In a later analysis, co-occurring TCRs were grouped using DBSCAN, and TCRdist sequence similarity was added for clustering within HLA-allele-positive subsets. For co-occurrence clustering, repertoires with fewer than 30,000 or more than 120,000 public chains were excluded, along with four to six repertoires with anomalous nucleotide sharing. Drawn from immuneACCESS, this table holds only the in-frame rearrangements with V and J called that TCRdb kept. Clones are partly lost; checked studies trace under half to an unresolved V gene and leave the rest unexplained. D and trimming were read from the DNA, whereas the V and J calls and clone size are those reported in that table. The sample table holds some 180,000 clones, of which about 85% were seen once. The ten largest clones add up to 1.4% of the sample.

The research as a whole found: The classifier was reported to diagnose cytomegalovirus status with high specificity and sensitivity in both the original and validation cohorts. In a later analysis, TCR association rates were found to vary across HLA loci, with the most associated TCRs seen for DRB1 alleles and the fewest for HLA-C alleles. In a later analysis, most CMV-associated TCR beta chains were found to appear HLA-restricted, with HLA associations seemingly driven largely by CMV exposure. Sequencing depth was assumed to be roughly uniform across donors in the presence/absence analyses, though that assumption may not hold. A later analysis reported that several top co-occurrence clusters appeared linked to parvovirus B19, influenza, CMV and Epstein-Barr virus. A later genetic analysis reported fewer N-insertions in productive TCRs among donors in an Asian-associated ancestry cluster than the roughly 700-donor mean. CMV serostatus was the only immune exposure information available for the cohort. Across donors, most TCR sequences were observed very rarely, whereas some public TCRs were present in many individuals. An association between a missense DCLRE1C variant and V-gene and J-gene trimming of TCR beta chains was found in a later genetic analysis and replicated in an independent cohort. A total of 150 or so TCR beta chains were listed by the study as associated with cytomegalovirus. This cohort had only TCR beta chains sequenced, and the lack of alpha or paired-chain data limited which features could be detected. Strong co-occurrence of HLA alleles, especially DR and DQ, made assigning TCR associations to individual alleles difficult. Because counts were too low, roughly 18 rarely observed V segments, including chromosome 9 orphons, were left out of the earlier analysis of over 550 of the donors. Because some donors lacked HLA typing at each locus, the association tests relied only on the typed subset. The authors suggested that the approach could potentially be generalized to other disease states and immunological phenotypes. In a later analysis, about 17,000 TCR beta sequences were associated with specific HLA alleles at a false discovery rate of 0.05. A cluster of highly shared sequence variants was judged likely to be a technical artifact of the sequencing pipeline. Broadly in line with IMGT annotations, most TCR beta V segments showed up in productive rearrangements about 87% or about 30% of the time in an earlier analysis of several hundred of the donors. Some IMGT-functional V segments, including TRBV6-2 and TRBV6-3, could not be told apart with the 87-base-pair reads, so those segments were excluded. Correlated functional status among segregating V segments might be attributable to linkage disequilibrium, but an unknown experimental factor could not be ruled out. In vitro tests confirmed that a few of the cytomegalovirus-associated TCR beta chains recognize cytomegalovirus antigens. A further reported finding was that TCR beta sequences accurately predicted the HLA-A and HLA-B alleles for most subjects in the first cohort. Compared with equally common non-associated chains, HLA-associated TCR beta chains in a later analysis were more clonally expanded and had lower generation probabilities.

On this clone: No antigen is known for it. Base qualities are not recorded, but no much larger clone differs from it by a single base.

The cohort comprised some 730 healthy bone marrow donors. At the time of sampling, every cohort member was nominally healthy, though immune exposures that went unrecorded were likely present. The donor tested CMV seropositive, placing the donor among the approximately 290 seropositive members of the cohort. Every donor gave a peripheral blood sample, and the peripheral blood mononuclear cells from that sample were used for TCR beta sequencing. Genomic DNA was extracted from the blood cell samples with the Qiagen DNeasy Blood Extraction Kit. The sample comprised PBMCs. This chain is built from TRBV6-6 and TRBJ1-5, with TRBD1 tentatively as D gene (6 bases match). The sequence derives from a girl under 18 in good health and CMV-seropositive. CDR3 loop: CASNRDMSNQPQHF. Read as DNA, the sequence is TGTGCCAGCAACCGGGACATGAGCAATCAGCCCCAGCATTTT.